This TCR beta chain was found in a study of CD8 T cells in ankylosing spondylitis. Study-wide points: Blood from ankylosing spondylitis patients appeared to carry a characteristic roughly 8-variant TCR beta motif.

Turning to this clonotype: Its antigen is currently unknown.

5'-RACE, quantitative and with molecular barcodes, yielded the TCR beta libraries. TCRdb reprocessed the 5' RACE reads with MiXCR, giving one entry per CDR3 protein. Of about 240,000 distinct CDR3 sequences in the sample, roughly 8.6% were seen once. Trimming left V 0 bases short and J 4 bases short, with 7 bases between. Germline CDR1 DFQATT, CDR2 SNEGSKA (reference sequence). This CDR3 is built from 12 residues. This sequence joins TRBV20-1 and TRBJ2-7, with D unclear. The sequence came from a male donor with ankylosing spondylitis or in good health (not recorded which). The specimen was blood, either unsorted or a sorted T cell fraction (not recorded which). This CDR3 reads CSARDARYEQYF. The CDR3 DNA follows: TGCAGTGCTAGAGATGCGAGATACGAGCAGTACTTC.